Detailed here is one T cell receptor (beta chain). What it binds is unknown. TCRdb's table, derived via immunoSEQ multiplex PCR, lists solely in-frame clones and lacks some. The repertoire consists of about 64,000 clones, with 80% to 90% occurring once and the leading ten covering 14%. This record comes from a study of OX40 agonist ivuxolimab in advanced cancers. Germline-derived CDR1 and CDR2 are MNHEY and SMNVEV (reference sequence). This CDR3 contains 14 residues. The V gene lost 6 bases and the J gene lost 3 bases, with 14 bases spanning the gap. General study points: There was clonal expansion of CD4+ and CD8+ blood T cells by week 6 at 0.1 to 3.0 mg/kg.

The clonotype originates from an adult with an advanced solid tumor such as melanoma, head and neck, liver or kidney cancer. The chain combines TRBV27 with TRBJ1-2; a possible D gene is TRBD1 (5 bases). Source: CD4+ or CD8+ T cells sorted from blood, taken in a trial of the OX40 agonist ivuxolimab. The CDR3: CASSSVQGHYGYTF. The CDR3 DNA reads TGTGCCAGCAGCTCGGTTCAGGGACACTATGGCTACACCTTC.